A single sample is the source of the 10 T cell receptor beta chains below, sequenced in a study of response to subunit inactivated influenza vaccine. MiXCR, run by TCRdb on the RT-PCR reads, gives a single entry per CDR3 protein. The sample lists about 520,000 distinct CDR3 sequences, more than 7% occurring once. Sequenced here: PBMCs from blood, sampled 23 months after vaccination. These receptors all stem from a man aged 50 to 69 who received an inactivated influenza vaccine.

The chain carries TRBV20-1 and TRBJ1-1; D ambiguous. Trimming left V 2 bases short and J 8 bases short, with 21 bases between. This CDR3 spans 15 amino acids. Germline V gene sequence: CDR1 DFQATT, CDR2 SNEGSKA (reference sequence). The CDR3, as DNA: TGCAGTGCTAGAACTAGGCTTACCCACCTGGGGGAAGCTTTCTTT. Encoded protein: CSARTRLTHLGEAFF.

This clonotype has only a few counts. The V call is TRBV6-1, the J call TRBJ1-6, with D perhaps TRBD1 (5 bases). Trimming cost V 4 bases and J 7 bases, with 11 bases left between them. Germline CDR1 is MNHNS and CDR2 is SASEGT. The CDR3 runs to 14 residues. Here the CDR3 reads CASSGLRGNSPLHF. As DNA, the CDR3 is TGTGCCAGCAGTGGATTGCGGGGGAATTCACCCCTCCACTTT.

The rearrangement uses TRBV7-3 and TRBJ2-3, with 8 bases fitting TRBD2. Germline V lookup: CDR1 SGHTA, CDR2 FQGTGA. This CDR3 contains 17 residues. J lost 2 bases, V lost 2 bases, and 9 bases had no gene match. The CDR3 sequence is CASSLGSGLADTDTQYF. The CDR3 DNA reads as TGTGCCAGCAGCTTAGGTTCCGGACTAGCAGACACAGATACGCAGTATTTT. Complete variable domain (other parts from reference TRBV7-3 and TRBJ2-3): GAGVSQTPSNKVTEKGKYVELRCDPISGHTALYWYRQSLGQGPEFLIYFQGTGAADDSGLPNDRFFAVRPEGSVSTLKIQRTERGDSAVYLCASSLGSGLADTDTQYFGPGTRLTVL.

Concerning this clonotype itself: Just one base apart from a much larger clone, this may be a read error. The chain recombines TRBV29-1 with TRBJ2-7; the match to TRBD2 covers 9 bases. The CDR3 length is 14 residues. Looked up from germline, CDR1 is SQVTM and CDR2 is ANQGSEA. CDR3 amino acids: CIVEALAGAGEQYF. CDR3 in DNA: TGCATCGTTGAGGCATTAGCGGGAGCGGGTGAGCAGTACTTC.

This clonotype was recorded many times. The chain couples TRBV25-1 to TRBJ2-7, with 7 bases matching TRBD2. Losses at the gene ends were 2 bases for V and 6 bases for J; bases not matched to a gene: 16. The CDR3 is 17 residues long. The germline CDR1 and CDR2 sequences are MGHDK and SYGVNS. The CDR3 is CASSENSPGSAGVEQYF. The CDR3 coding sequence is TGTGCCAGCAGTGAAAACAGTCCCGGGAGTGCGGGAGTCGAGCAGTACTTC.

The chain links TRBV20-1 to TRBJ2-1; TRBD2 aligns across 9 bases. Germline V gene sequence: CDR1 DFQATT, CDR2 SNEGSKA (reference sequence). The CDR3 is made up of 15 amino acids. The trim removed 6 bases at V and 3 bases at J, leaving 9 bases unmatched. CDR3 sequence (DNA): TGCAGTGCCCCCAGGCCACTAGCGGGCTACAATGAGCAGTTCTTC. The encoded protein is CSAPRPLAGYNEQFF.

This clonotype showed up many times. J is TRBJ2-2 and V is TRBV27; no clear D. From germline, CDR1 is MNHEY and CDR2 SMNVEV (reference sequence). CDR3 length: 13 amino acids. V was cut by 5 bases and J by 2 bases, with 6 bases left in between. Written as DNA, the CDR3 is TGTGCCAGCAGTCCATTTAACACCGGGGAGCTGTTTTTT. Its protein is CASSPFNTGELFF.

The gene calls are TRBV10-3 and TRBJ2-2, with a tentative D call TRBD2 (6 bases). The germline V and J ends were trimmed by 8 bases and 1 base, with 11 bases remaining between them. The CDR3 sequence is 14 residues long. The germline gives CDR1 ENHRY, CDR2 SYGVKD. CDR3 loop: CAIQGSGNTGELFF. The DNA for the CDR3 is TGTGCCATCCAAGGTAGCGGGAACACCGGGGAGCTGTTTTTT.

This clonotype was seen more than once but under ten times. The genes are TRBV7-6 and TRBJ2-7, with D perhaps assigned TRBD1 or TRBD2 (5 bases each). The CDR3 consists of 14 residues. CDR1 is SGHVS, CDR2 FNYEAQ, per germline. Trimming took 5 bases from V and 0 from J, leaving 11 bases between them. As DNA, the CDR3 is TGTGCCAGCAGCACCCGGGACCACTCCTACGAGCAGTACTTC. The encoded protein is CASSTRDHSYEQYF.

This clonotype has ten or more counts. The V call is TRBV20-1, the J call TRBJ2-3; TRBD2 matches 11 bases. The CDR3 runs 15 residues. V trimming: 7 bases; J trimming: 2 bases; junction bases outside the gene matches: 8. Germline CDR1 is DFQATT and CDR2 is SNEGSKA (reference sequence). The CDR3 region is CSGLAGPSYTDTQYF. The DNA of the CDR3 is TGCAGTGGACTAGCGGGACCTTCTTACACAGATACGCAGTATTTT.